This T cell receptor beta chain appears in the sequencing data of a study of OX40 agonist ivuxolimab in advanced cancers. About the investigation overall: Ivuxolimab was an agonistic, fully human IgG2 monoclonal antibody directed against OX40 (CD134), a costimulatory receptor. Patients were allowed to have had prior anti-PD-1, anti-PD-L1 or anti-CTLA-4 therapy, and roughly two fifths of the dose-escalation patients had been treated with checkpoint inhibitors. In the dose-escalation cohort, around four fifths of patients were male, and the mean age was approximately 55 years, with a range of about 20 to 90. Of the approximately 53 patients in dose escalation, about 19 had hepatocellular carcinoma, some 15 had melanoma, 9 had renal cell carcinoma and 9 had head and neck cancer. Partial responses were achieved by three dose-escalation patients, of whom one had hepatocellular carcinoma and two had cutaneous melanoma. Intravenous ivuxolimab was administered to patients every 2 weeks at six dose levels: 0.01, 0.1, 0.3, 1.5, 3 and 10 mg/kg. The paper describes the monotherapy dose-escalation part (N ≈ 51 patients) of the phase I trial of ivuxolimab. Peripheral TCRbeta sequencing aimed to test whether ivuxolimab altered TCR sequence diversity and caused clonal T-cell expansion.

Results the study describes overall, beyond this receptor: Partial responders in the 0.1-3.0 mg/kg groups had among the lowest normalized peripheral clonal expansion, especially among CD8+ T cells. After ivuxolimab, expanded clones were on average more numerous among CD8+ T cells than among CD4+ T cells. Low levels of normalized T-cell clonal expansion were also shown by some nonresponding patients. At doses of 0.1 to 3.0 mg/kg, clonal expansion of both CD4+ and CD8+ blood T cells was observed from baseline to week 6. The antigen specificity of the clonally expanded peripheral T cells was not determined.

For sequencing of the TCRbeta CDR3 region, genomic DNA was extracted from the sorted cells. TCRbeta CDR3 regions were sequenced using the immunoSEQ Assay. What TCRdb holds here is the immuneACCESS table cut down to in-frame rearrangements. Part of the clones is not present; checked against another copy, under half of the missing clones reflect an unresolved V gene, and the others are unexplained. The sample table lists about 120,000 clones, approximately 90% of them with a count of one. Of the sample, around 0.53% falls within the top ten clones. With respect to this clone: No cognate antigen has been identified for it. A junction end diverges from the germline sequence, so it may reflect a read error.

CDR1 and CDR2 (SNHLY, FYNNEI) derive from the germline V gene. Including cysteine and phenylalanine, the CDR3 has 10 amino acids. Just the 30-base CDR3 DNA is kept, in frame starting at base 1. The trial excluded patients who had a history of autoimmune disease or were on systemic immunosuppression. Peripheral blood for TCR sequencing was collected from all dose cohorts at baseline, on cycle 4 day 1, and on cycle 7 day 1. Samples came from an open-label, multicenter, first-in-human phase I dose-escalation trial of ivuxolimab. The trial enrolled adults with locally advanced or metastatic head and neck squamous cell, hepatocellular, melanoma or renal cell carcinoma. Before TCR sequencing, CD4+ T cells and CD8+ T cells from peripheral blood were sorted into separate populations.

In this chain, TRBV2 is recombined with TRBJ2-3, with TRBD2 tentatively as D gene (5 bases match). The sample here was CD4+ or CD8+ T cells sorted from blood, taken in a trial of the OX40 agonist ivuxolimab. The source is an adult with an advanced solid tumor such as melanoma, head and neck, liver or kidney cancer. The CDR3: CASRSGLQLF. The nucleotide sequence is TGTGCCAGCAGGTCCGGACTTCAGCTCTTT. Reference TRBV2 and TRBJ2-3 genes cover what lies past the CDR3, so the full variable domain is EPEVTQTPSHQVTQMGQEVILRCVPISNHLYFYWYRQILGQKVEFLVSFYNNEISEKSEIFDDQFSVERPDGSNFTLKIRSTKLEDSAMYFCASRSGLQLFGPGTRLTVL.